Listed here are 20 T cell receptor beta chains from one sample, sequenced in a study of CD8 T cells in ankylosing spondylitis. TCRdb re-analysed the 5' RACE reads in MiXCR, keeping a single row per CDR3 protein. The table records 100,000 to 150,000 distinct CDR3 sequences, over 15% of them present only once. Their cognate antigens are unknown. Study-wide points: Ankylosing spondylitis blood appeared to be characterized by a TCR beta motif of under ten highly homologous variants.

Sequenced sample: blood, either unsorted or a sorted T cell fraction (not recorded which). The receptor set was obtained from a male donor with ankylosing spondylitis.

The chain has TRBV12-3 or TRBV12-4 and TRBJ2-3; 10 nucleotides line up with TRBD2. J lost 8 bases, V lost 6 bases, and 11 bases had no gene match. The CDR3 totals 15 residues. The CDR3 reads CASSYGLAVSSTQYF. The DNA of the CDR3 is TGTGCCAGCAGCTACGGACTAGCGGTTTCCAGTACGCAGTATTTT.

This clonotype has more than one count but fewer than ten. The chain combines TRBV12-5 with TRBJ2-1; TRBD2 aligns across 10 bases. From germline, CDR1 is LGHNT and CDR2 FRNRAP. This CDR3 comprises 18 residues. V was pared by 0 bases and J by 0 bases, with 5 bases of the junction left unmatched. CDR3 protein: CASGLVLAGVVSYNEQFF. The CDR3 coding sequence is TGTGCTAGTGGTTTGGTCCTAGCGGGAGTGGTCTCCTACAATGAGCAGTTCTTC.

This clonotype was counted ten times or more. The chain is built from TRBV27 and TRBJ2-7; 8 bases are a match to TRBD1. CDR3 size: 16 residues. Per the germline V gene, CDR1 is MNHEY and CDR2 is SMNVEV (reference sequence). V shed 6 bases and J 4 bases; nucleotides not matched to a gene: 14. CDR3 sequence reads: CASSSYTGQGWYEQYF. CDR3 nucleotides: TGTGCCAGCAGCAGCTACACCGGACAGGGTTGGTACGAGCAGTACTTC.

This clonotype appeared a few times. This chain connects TRBV28 to TRBJ2-6, with D possibly being TRBD2 (6 bases). Trimming shortened V by 6 bases and J by 0 bases, and 15 bases separated the two germline ends. The germline gives CDR1 MDHEN, CDR2 SYDVKM. This CDR3 has 17 amino acids. CDR3 loop: CASRGGLIDSGANVLTF. The CDR3 DNA reads TGTGCCAGCAGGGGGGGTTTGATCGACTCTGGGGCCAACGTCCTGACTTTC.

This clonotype was seen only a few times. This sequence joins TRBV27 and TRBJ1-2; 10 bases are shared with TRBD1. The germline V gene has CDR1 MNHEY and CDR2 SMNVEV (reference sequence). The CDR3 totals 14 residues. V dropped 5 bases and J dropped 7; count of bases not matched to a gene: 7. CDR3 bases: TGTGCCAGCAGTCGGGACAGGGGTCTGTTTGGCTACACCTTC. Protein product: CASSRDRGLFGYTF.

This clonotype was observed a handful of times. For the CDR3, the DNA is TGTGCCAGCAGTGATTGGCGTGTCAGCACAGATACGCAGTATTTT. This translates into CASSDWRVSTDTQYF. The chain has TRBV2 and TRBJ2-3, with D uncertain. The CDR3 is 15 residues long. V was cut by 3 bases and J by 0 bases, with 10 bases left in between. From germline, CDR1 is SNHLY and CDR2 FYNNEI.

The rearrangement links TRBV28 to TRBJ2-3, with D perhaps matching TRBD2 (6 bases). Deletions cut 1 base from V and 5 bases from J, with 10 bases between. CDR1 is MDHEN, CDR2 SYDVKM, per germline. This CDR3 region has 14 residues. The CDR3 coding sequence is TGTGCCAGCAGTTTATTGGGACTCGGAGATACGCAGTATTTT. It encodes CASSLLGLGDTQYF.

Note on this clonotype: This may arise from a read error, as a much more abundant clone is one base away. The chain couples TRBV27 to TRBJ2-7; 10 bases are shared with TRBD2. Germline CDR1 and CDR2: MNHEY and SMNVEV (reference sequence). The CDR3 consists of 14 residues. This CDR3 reads CASSFTLAGDEQCF. The CDR3 DNA follows: TGTGCCAGCAGTTTTACCCTAGCGGGAGACGAGCAGTGCTTC.

The V call is TRBV28, the J call TRBJ1-2; no reliable D call. In germline, CDR1 is MDHEN, CDR2 SYDVKM. This CDR3 is built from 12 residues. V was shortened by 10 bases and J by 0 bases, with 9 bases between the two germline ends. CDR3 nucleotides: TGTGCCACCACCGGGGCTAACTATGGCTACACCTTC. Translated: CATTGANYGYTF.

This clonotype has only a few counts. Written as DNA, the CDR3 is TGTGCCAGCAGTGACTACATGCTCTACGAGCAGTACTTC. It yields the protein CASSDYMLYEQYF. The chain couples TRBV6-1 to TRBJ2-7, with no clear D. This CDR3 region has 13 residues. In germline, CDR1 is MNHNS, CDR2 SASEGT. Trimming left V 3 bases short and J 3 bases short, with 9 bases between.

The CDR3 spells CASSQPGQGAYEQYF. DNA for the CDR3: TGCGCCAGCAGCCAGCCGGGACAGGGGGCCTACGAGCAGTACTTC. V is TRBV4-1 and J is TRBJ2-7; 11 bases match TRBD1. V shed 3 bases, J shed 2 bases, and the junction held 3 bases outside the gene matches. The CDR3 is 15 amino acids. The germline V gene has CDR1 MGHRA and CDR2 YSYEKL.

The V gene is TRBV6-2 or TRBV6-3, the J gene TRBJ2-1; D gene unclear. CDR1 is MNHEY and CDR2 is SVGEGT in the germline V gene. Trimming left V 6 bases short and J 0 bases short, with 15 bases between. This CDR3 has 16 residues. CDR3 nucleotide sequence: TGTGCCAGCAGACGACAAAGGGCGAGCTCCTACAATGAGCAGTTCTTC. Its protein is CASRRQRASSYNEQFF.

This clonotype has more than one count but fewer than ten. The V gene is TRBV29-1, the J gene TRBJ1-1; no clear D gene. Germline assignment: CDR1 SQVTM and CDR2 ANQGSEA. The ends were cut back, 4 bases at V and 7 bases at J, with 7 bases in the middle. The CDR3 has 10 residues. CDR3 DNA: TGCAGCGTTGGTGGGAATGAAGCTTTCTTT. It yields the protein CSVGGNEAFF. The whole variable domain, remainder taken from reference TRBV29-1 and TRBJ1-1, is SAVISQKPSRDICQRGTSLTIQCQVDSQVTMMFWYRQQPGQSLTLIATANQGSEATYESGFVIDKFPISRPNLTFSTLTVSNMSPEDSSIYLCSVGGNEAFFGQGTRLTVV.

This clonotype was counted only a few times. The chain has TRBV12-3 or TRBV12-4 and TRBJ2-5; TRBD1 agrees at 7 bases. J was trimmed by 2 bases and V by 3 bases; bases with no gene match: 3. This CDR3 is built from 14 residues. This chain's CDR3 is CASSLTGPQETQYF. The CDR3, as DNA: TGTGCCAGCAGTTTGACAGGGCCGCAAGAGACCCAGTACTTC.

A note on this clonotype: It may be a read error: a sequence one base away is much more abundant. The chain carries TRBV4-3 and TRBJ1-2, with D tentatively TRBD1 (5 bases). CDR1 and CDR2 from the germline V gene are LGHNA and YSLEER. The CDR3 covers 17 residues. The chain's CDR3 is CASSQVTIGTELYDYTF. The CDR3 DNA is TGCGCCAGCAGCCAAGTAACTATCGGGACGGAACTCTATGACTACACCTTC.

This clonotype showed up many times. This CDR3 reads CASRHSTDTQYF. The CDR3, as DNA: TGTGCCAGCAGGCACAGTACAGATACGCAGTATTTT. The rearrangement uses TRBV12-3 or TRBV12-4 and TRBJ2-3; D is undetermined. The CDR3 length is 12 residues. V was clipped by 6 bases and J by 3 bases, with 7 bases between them.

This clonotype was counted between two and nine times. As DNA, the CDR3 is TGTGCCAGCAGCTTAACTTGGGTTAATGAGCAGTTCTTC. Its translation is CASSLTWVNEQFF. The chain employs TRBV7-3 and TRBJ2-1, with D unclear. Trimming pared 0 bases from V and 7 bases from J, leaving 7 bases between. In germline, CDR1 is SGHTA, CDR2 FQGTGA. This CDR3 region has 13 residues.

This clonotype was observed many times. The CDR3 DNA reads TGTGCCAGCAGTCTAACAGGGGACATAGCCTACGAGCAGTACTTC. This sequence encodes CASSLTGDIAYEQYF. The rearrangement uses TRBV4-2 and TRBJ2-7; 7 positions match TRBD1. CDR3 size: 15 residues. The V gene end was trimmed by 6 bases and the J gene end by 2 bases; junction bases not matched to a gene: 10. Germline loops: CDR1 LGHNA, CDR2 YNFKEQ.

Only a few counts were recorded for this clonotype. This chain uses TRBV28 with TRBJ2-5, with D possibly matching TRBD2 (5 bases). Trimming shortened V by 3 bases and J by 5 bases, and 16 bases separated the two germline ends. There are 15 residues in the CDR3. Per germline, CDR1 MDHEN and CDR2 SYDVKM. In nucleotides, the CDR3 is TGTGCCAGCAGTTTCGAAGTACTCAGAGGGGAGACCCAGTACTTC. This codes for CASSFEVLRGETQYF.

The rearrangement links TRBV28 to TRBJ2-3; 8 bases are shared with TRBD2. Per germline, CDR1 MDHEN and CDR2 SYDVKM. The ends lost 8 bases at V and 3 bases at J; junction bases unmatched: 10. The CDR3 is 15 residues long. CDR3 coding DNA: TGTGCCAGCCGACTACTAGCGGAAATGACAGATACGCAGTATTTT. Its protein product is CASRLLAEMTDTQYF.